This T cell receptor (beta chain) was documented in a study of shared clonotypes between healthy human individuals. Notes on the study in general: Sample collection involved blood only; tissue repertoires are likely different.

The CDR3 is 14 residues long. The V gene's germline CDR1 is LNHDA and CDR2 SQIVND (reference sequence). The V end was cut by 8 bases, the J end by 1 base, with 12 bases between. The assay was immunoSEQ multiplex PCR, and TCRdb's table has in-frame clones only and misses some. The table records over a million clones, about 75% of them present only once. As regards this clone: Its cognate antigen is unknown.

Input material: memory CD4+ T cells sorted from blood. Subset meaning: CD45RA-negative fraction. The rearrangement links TRBV19 to TRBJ1-5, with a possible D match to TRBD1 (5 bases). The origin of this receptor is a man younger than 35 in good health. The CDR3 spells CASRTYSSNQPQHF. CDR3 DNA sequence: TGTGCCAGTCGGACATATTCGAGCAATCAGCCCCAGCATTTT.